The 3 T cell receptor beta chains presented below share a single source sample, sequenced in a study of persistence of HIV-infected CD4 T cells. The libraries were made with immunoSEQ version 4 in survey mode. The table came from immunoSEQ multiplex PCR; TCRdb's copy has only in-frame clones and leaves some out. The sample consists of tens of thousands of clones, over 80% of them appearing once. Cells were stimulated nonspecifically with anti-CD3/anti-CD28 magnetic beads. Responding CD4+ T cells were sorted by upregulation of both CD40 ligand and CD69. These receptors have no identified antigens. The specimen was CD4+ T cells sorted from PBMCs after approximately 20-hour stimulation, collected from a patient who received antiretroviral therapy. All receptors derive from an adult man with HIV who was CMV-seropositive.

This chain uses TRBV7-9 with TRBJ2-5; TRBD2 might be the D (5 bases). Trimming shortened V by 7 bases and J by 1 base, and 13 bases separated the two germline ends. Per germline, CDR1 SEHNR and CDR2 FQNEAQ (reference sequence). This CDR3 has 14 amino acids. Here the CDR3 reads CASNYYGVQETQYF. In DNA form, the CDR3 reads TGTGCCAGCAACTATTACGGGGTCCAAGAGACCCAGTACTTC.

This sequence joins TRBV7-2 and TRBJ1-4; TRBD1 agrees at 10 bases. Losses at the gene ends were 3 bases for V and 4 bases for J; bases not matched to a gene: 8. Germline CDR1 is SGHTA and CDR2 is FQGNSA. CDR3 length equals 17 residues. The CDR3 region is CASSFGDRGRINEKLFF. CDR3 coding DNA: TGTGCCAGCAGCTTTGGGGACAGGGGCCGAATTAATGAAAAACTGTTTTTT.

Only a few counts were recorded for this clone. The CDR3 loop is CASSYTGGGYTF. The CDR3 coding sequence is TGTGCCAGCAGTTATACGGGGGGTGGCTACACCTTC. The genes are TRBV12-3 or TRBV12-4 and TRBJ1-2; D may be TRBD1 (5 bases). The CDR3 contains 12 residues. The germline V and J ends were trimmed by 4 bases and 7 bases, with 10 bases remaining between them.